Shown below are 27 T cell receptor beta chains from a single sample sequenced in a study of T cells in Graves' hyperthyroidism and ophthalmopathy. It was RNA transcripts that yielded the amplified TCR beta CDR3 regions. First-round RT-PCR targeting the TCR CDR3 was performed with the HTBI primer set. TCRdb reanalysed the multiplex PCR reads using MiXCR and keeps one entry per CDR3 protein. The table includes under 500,000 distinct CDR3 sequences, around 15% detected once. Sequences were obtained from blood. Receptors were obtained from a man aged 50-59 years with Graves' ophthalmopathy.

The J gene is TRBJ2-3, the V gene TRBV4-2; D uncertain. The V gene's germline CDR1 is LGHNA and CDR2 YNFKEQ. The CDR3 has 14 residues. Trimming took 1 base from V and 4 from J, leaving 9 bases between them. CDR3 DNA: TGTGCCAGCAGCCAAGGCCAGGCCCCAGATACGCAGTATTTT. It encodes CASSQGQAPDTQYF.

This clonotype occurred many times. J is TRBJ2-3 and V is TRBV25-1; D gene ambiguous. Germline CDR1 and CDR2: MGHDK and SYGVNS. V lost 5 bases to trimming and J lost 6 bases, with 21 bases between them. The CDR3 loop spans 16 amino acids. The CDR3 reads CASSRSRRVNADTQYF. For the CDR3, the DNA is TGTGCCAGCAGTAGGTCTAGACGGGTCAACGCGGATACGCAGTATTTT.

This clonotype was recorded many times. The chain has TRBV12-3 or TRBV12-4 and TRBJ2-7; D assignment may be TRBD1 or TRBD2 (5 bases each). This CDR3 region has 14 residues. Trimming left V 2 bases short and J 2 bases short, with 10 bases between. CDR3 residues: CASSLYGTTYEQYF. The CDR3 DNA follows: TGTGCCAGCAGTTTATACGGGACGACCTACGAGCAGTACTTC.

This clonotype showed up many times. J is TRBJ2-1 and V is TRBV20-1; D may match TRBD1 or TRBD2 (5 bases each). The CDR3 is 13 residues long. Deletions cut 1 base from V and 2 bases from J, with 6 bases between. Germline assignment: CDR1 DFQATT and CDR2 SNEGSKA (reference sequence). In nucleotides, the CDR3 is TGCAGTGCTAGAGGGGGACCCTACAATGAGCAGTTCTTC. Amino acids: CSARGGPYNEQFF.

This clonotype was found many times. The gene calls are TRBV5-6 and TRBJ2-3, with 9 bases matching TRBD2. V shed 3 bases and J 2 bases; nucleotides not matched to a gene: 1. Germline loops: CDR1 SGHDT, CDR2 YYEEEE. This CDR3 spans 14 amino acids. The CDR3 DNA is TGTGCCAGCAGCTGGACTAGCGACACAGATACGCAGTATTTT. Its protein product is CASSWTSDTDTQYF.

The CDR3 DNA is TGTGCCAGCAGTTACCCGGGTGGAGCAGATACGCAGTATTTT. It is translated as CASSYPGGADTQYF. The chain recombines TRBV6-2 or TRBV6-3 with TRBJ2-3; D call uncertain. CDR3 length: 14 amino acids. Germline assignment: CDR1 MNHEY and CDR2 SVGEGT. The V gene lost 2 bases and the J gene lost 4 bases, with 10 bases spanning the gap.

The chain couples TRBV5-4 to TRBJ1-1; D perhaps matches TRBD1 (5 bases). Germline loops: CDR1 SGHNT, CDR2 YYREEE (reference sequence). The CDR3 spans 16 residues. Trimming cost V 4 bases and J 6 bases, with 22 bases left between them. CDR3 protein: CASSPLGRAKGAEAFF. In DNA form, the CDR3 reads TGTGCCAGCAGCCCCTTGGGCAGGGCGAAGGGCGCTGAAGCTTTCTTT.

This clonotype was counted a few times. The chain has TRBV20-1 and TRBJ1-1; D remains ambiguous. There are 11 residues in the CDR3. The V gene's germline CDR1 is DFQATT and CDR2 SNEGSKA (reference sequence). Trimming left V 6 bases short and J 3 bases short, with 8 bases between. CDR3 amino acids: CSAARDTEAFF. In DNA form, the CDR3 reads TGCAGTGCCGCAAGGGACACTGAAGCTTTCTTT.

This clonotype has at least ten counts. The rearrangement links TRBV11-3 to TRBJ2-1; D ambiguous. Germline CDR1 reads SGHNT; CDR2 reads YENEEA. The CDR3 consists of 15 residues. Trimming removed 6 bases from V and 3 bases from J, with 15 bases in between. The CDR3 coding sequence is TGTGCCAGCAGGCAGGAGAGTTTGTACTACAATGAGCAGTTCTTC. This encodes CASRQESLYYNEQFF.

This clonotype has ten or more counts. The rearrangement uses TRBV10-2 and TRBJ1-1, with D unclear. The CDR3 extends over 13 amino acids. V lost 2 bases, J lost 1 base, and 5 bases lay in between. Germline V gives CDR1 WSHSY, CDR2 SAAADI. Here the CDR3 reads CASSEAANTEAFF. CDR3 in DNA: TGCGCCAGCAGTGAGGCGGCGAACACTGAAGCTTTCTTT.

For this clonotype: Given a much more abundant clone one base away, this may be a read error. This rearrangement joins TRBV2 to TRBJ2-3, with 10 bases that match TRBD2. The CDR3 contains 14 residues. Per germline, CDR1 SNHLY and CDR2 FYNNEI. This chain's CDR3 is CAGSVASGSSAQYF. The CDR3 DNA is TGTGCCGGCAGTGTCGCTAGCGGGAGTTCGGCGCAGTATTTT.

The CDR3 here is CASSFPEAEAFF. CDR3 sequence (DNA): TGTGCCAGCAGTTTCCCCGAGGCTGAAGCTTTCTTT. The chain combines TRBV28 with TRBJ1-1; D is undetermined. CDR1 MDHEN and CDR2 SYDVKM come from the germline V gene. Trimming shortened V by 3 bases and J by 6 bases, and 8 bases separated the two germline ends. The CDR3 is 12 residues long.

This clonotype was picked up a small number of times. The chain recombines TRBV29-1 with TRBJ2-1; a possible D gene is TRBD2 (5 bases). CDR1 and CDR2 (germline): SQVTM, ANQGSEA. V shed 2 bases and J shed 8 bases, with 10 bases lying between them. The CDR3 contains 12 residues. In nucleotides, the CDR3 is TGCAGCGTTGAAAGGGCGGGTTATGAGCAGTTCTTC. Translating gives CSVERAGYEQFF.

This clonotype was seen ten or more times. An end of the junction does not agree with germline; a read error may underlie this. The V gene is TRBV7-8, the J gene TRBJ2-3; D unclear. The CDR3 consists of 11 residues. CDR1 SGHVS and CDR2 FQNEAQ come from the germline V gene. The CDR3 DNA is TGCGCCAGCAGCTTGCGGGATACGCAGTATTTT. It is translated as CASSLRDTQYF. Filled out from reference TRBV7-8 and TRBJ2-3, the complete variable domain reads GAGVSQSPRYKVAKRGQDVALRCDPISGHVSLFWYQQALGQGPEFLTYFQNEAQLDKSGLPSDRFFAERPEGSVSTLKIQRTQQEDSAVYLCASSLRDTQYFGPGTRLTVL.

This clonotype came up a few times. The V gene is TRBV7-9, the J gene TRBJ2-2, with 7 bases matching TRBD1. V was clipped by 3 bases and J by 6 bases; unmatched bases: 1. Germline V CDR1 and CDR2: SEHNR, FQNEAQ (reference sequence). The CDR3 extends over 13 amino acids. CDR3 coding DNA: TGTGCCAGCAGCTTGGGACAGCCCGGGGAGCTGTTTTTT. Its translation is CASSLGQPGELFF.

This clonotype was detected only a few times. The chain joins TRBV20-1 to TRBJ2-2; no clear D. V lost 3 bases to trimming and J lost 4 bases, with 6 bases between them. Looked up from germline, CDR1 is DFQATT and CDR2 is SNEGSKA (reference sequence). The CDR3 sequence is 12 residues long. The CDR3 spells CSARMTTGELFF. Written as DNA, the CDR3 is TGCAGTGCTAGGATGACCACCGGGGAGCTGTTTTTT.

In its sample, this clonotype was seen once. This chain links TRBV20-1 with TRBJ2-7, with 11 positions matching TRBD2. Per germline, CDR1 DFQATT and CDR2 SNEGSKA (reference sequence). The CDR3 runs to 16 residues. V shed 0 bases, J shed 6 bases, and the junction held 10 bases outside the gene matches. CDR3 coding DNA: TGCAGTGCTAGAGATAGGGTAGCGGGAGGGTCGTCCGAGCAGTACTTC. It is translated as CSARDRVAGGSSEQYF.

Comments on this clonotype: A much larger clone lies a single base off, so this may be a read error. The chain has TRBV28 and TRBJ1-1, with unresolved D. The V gene lost 6 bases and the J gene lost 7 bases, with 6 bases spanning the gap. Germline V gives CDR1 MDHEN, CDR2 SYDVKM. The length of the CDR3 is 10 residues. CDR3 amino acids: CASRSCEAFF. The CDR3 nucleotides read TGTGCCAGCAGGTCGTGTGAAGCTTTCTTT.

The CDR3 DNA reads TGTGCCACCAGTGATTTGGGAGTAGCGGGAGCTAACACCGGGGAGCTGTTTTTT. Its translation is CATSDLGVAGANTGELFF. The chain couples TRBV24-1 to TRBJ2-2; 9 nucleotides match TRBD2. There are 18 residues in the CDR3. V gave up 0 bases and J gave up 2 bases; unmatched junction bases: 6. Germline CDR1 reads KGHDR; CDR2 reads SFDVKD.

This clonotype came up many times. This chain connects TRBV5-1 to TRBJ1-6; TRBD1 might be the D (6 bases). CDR3 size: 17 residues. The V and J ends lost 4 bases and 0 bases respectively, with 14 bases between them. The germline gives CDR1 SGHRS, CDR2 YFSETQ. The chain's CDR3 is CASSRTAATSYNSPLHF. For the CDR3, the DNA is TGCGCCAGCAGCCGGACAGCGGCCACCTCCTATAATTCACCCCTCCACTTT. The variable domain in full, with the rest retrieved from reference TRBV5-1 and TRBJ1-6, is KAGVTQTPRYLIKTRGQQVTLSCSPISGHRSVSWYQQTPGQGLQFLFEYFSETQRNKGNFPGRFSGRQFSNSRSEMNVSTLELGDSALYLCASSRTAATSYNSPLHFGNGTRLTVT.

The V call is TRBV5-8, the J call TRBJ1-1; D gene ambiguous. The ends were cut back, 1 base at V and 0 bases at J, with 4 bases in the middle. From germline, CDR1 is SGHTS and CDR2 YDEGEE. The CDR3 loop spans 13 amino acids. The CDR3 loop is CASSLPLNTEAFF. The CDR3 nucleotides read TGTGCCAGCAGCTTGCCTTTGAACACTGAAGCTTTCTTT.

At least ten counts were recorded for this clonotype. The chain has TRBV6-8 and TRBJ1-2, with 7 bases aligning to TRBD1. Looked up from germline, CDR1 is MNHGY and CDR2 is SAAAGT. The J segment lost 7 bases and the V segment lost 0 bases, leaving 14 bases of the junction unmatched. The CDR3 loop spans 17 amino acids. The CDR3 region is CASSYSRDSQELRGYTF. The CDR3 DNA reads TGTGCCAGCAGTTACTCGAGGGACAGCCAAGAACTACGTGGCTACACCTTC.

This clonotype was detected many times. This chain connects TRBV3-1 to TRBJ2-5; TRBD2 matches 8 bases. With 6 bases clipped from V and 5 bases from J, the junction kept 14 bases outside the gene matches. The CDR3 totals 16 residues. Germline CDR1 LGHDT, CDR2 YNNKEL (reference sequence). CDR3 DNA sequence: TGTGCCAGCAGTCGACGGACTAGCTGGTCGGAGGAGACCCAGTACTTC. Protein sequence: CASSRRTSWSEETQYF.

At least ten counts were recorded for this clonotype. This sequence joins TRBV7-6 and TRBJ2-3, with TRBD2 identical over 14 bases. V lost 2 bases and J lost 4; bases outside the gene matches: 8. The CDR3 is made up of 18 amino acids. In germline, CDR1 is SGHVS, CDR2 FNYEAQ. The CDR3 coding sequence is TGTGCCAGCAGCTTATCCTCCGGGACTAGCGGGAGAGCAGATACGCAGTATTTT. It encodes CASSLSSGTSGRADTQYF.

This clonotype has at least ten counts. V gene TRBV30 combines with J gene TRBJ2-2; TRBD2 agrees at 10 bases. CDR1 is GTSNPN and CDR2 is SVGIG in the germline V gene (reference sequence). The CDR3 runs 15 residues. The trim removed 5 bases at V and 6 bases at J, leaving 9 bases unmatched. The CDR3 is CAWAGTSVFPGELFF. The CDR3 nucleotides read TGTGCCTGGGCCGGGACTAGCGTATTTCCCGGGGAGCTGTTTTTT. Variable domain in full (rest from reference TRBV30 and TRBJ2-2): SQTIHQWPATLVQPVGSPLSLECTVEGTSNPNLYWYRQAAGRGLQLLFYSVGIGQISSEVPQNLSASRPQDRQFILSSKKLLLSDSGFYLCAWAGTSVFPGELFFGEGSRLTVL.

This clonotype came up a few times. The chain carries TRBV7-8 and TRBJ2-1; 7 bases map to TRBD2. This CDR3 has 16 amino acids. J lost 8 bases, V lost 1 base, and 11 bases had no gene match. Germline-derived CDR1 and CDR2 are SGHVS and FQNEAQ. The DNA of the CDR3 is TGTGCCAGCAGCTTAGGGGTTGCGGGAGCGGTTCATGAGCAGTTCTTC. The encoded protein is CASSLGVAGAVHEQFF.

The chain employs TRBV10-3 and TRBJ1-5; no firm D call. Germline-derived CDR1 and CDR2 are ENHRY and SYGVKD. V was shortened by 10 bases and J by 7 bases, with 14 bases between the two germline ends. This CDR3 spans 12 amino acids. This CDR3 is CATQEAGQPQHF. In DNA form, the CDR3 reads TGTGCCACCCAGGAGGCGGGACAGCCCCAGCATTTT.